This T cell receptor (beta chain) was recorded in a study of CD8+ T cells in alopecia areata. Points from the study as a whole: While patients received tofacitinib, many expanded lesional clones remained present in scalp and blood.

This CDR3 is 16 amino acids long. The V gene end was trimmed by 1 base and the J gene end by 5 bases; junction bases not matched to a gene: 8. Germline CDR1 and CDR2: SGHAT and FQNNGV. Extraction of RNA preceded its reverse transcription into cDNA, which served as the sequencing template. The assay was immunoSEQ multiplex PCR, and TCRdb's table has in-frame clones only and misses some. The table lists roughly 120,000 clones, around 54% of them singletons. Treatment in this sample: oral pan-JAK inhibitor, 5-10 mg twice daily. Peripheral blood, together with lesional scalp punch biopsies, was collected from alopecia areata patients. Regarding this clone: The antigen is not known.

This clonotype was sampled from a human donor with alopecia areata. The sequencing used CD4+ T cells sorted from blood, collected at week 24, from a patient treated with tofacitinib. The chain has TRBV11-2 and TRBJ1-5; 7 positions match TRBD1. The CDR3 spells CASSLGAGDSYQPQHF. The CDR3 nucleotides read TGTGCCAGCAGCTTAGGGGCTGGGGACAGCTATCAGCCCCAGCATTTT.